The 5 T cell receptor beta chains below come from one sample, sequenced in a study of blood T cells in healthy people across ages. A sample-barcoded 5' primer and a J-beta primer mix were used in a second PCR of roughly 6 to 11 cycles. TCRdb passed the 5' RACE reads through MiXCR, listing each CDR3 protein once. This sample has hundreds of thousands of distinct CDR3 sequences, with roughly 26% found just once. These same records also appear under a second study, on T cells of mothers and their children.

The specimen was blood. These TCRs come from a boy aged 5-17 years in good health.

CDR3 amino acids: CASSQDGLKQYF. The CDR3, as DNA: TGTGCCAGCAGCCAAGATGGACTGAAGCAGTACTTC. The chain links TRBV3-1 to TRBJ2-7, with a weak D call TRBD2 (5 bases). This CDR3 comprises 12 residues. V was clipped by 0 bases and J by 8 bases, with 8 bases between them. Germline CDR1 LGHDT, CDR2 YNNKEL (reference sequence).

The V call is TRBV4-1, the J call TRBJ2-5, with D hard to call. The assigned J gene may be wrong: the sequence end matches TRBJ2-7 better. Germline CDR1 reads MGHRA; CDR2 reads YSYEKL. The CDR3 has 15 amino acids. CDR3 sequence: CASSQEALPSYEQYF. In DNA, the CDR3 is TGCGCCAGCAGCCAAGAGGCTCTACCGTCCTACGAGCAGTACTTC.

The gene calls are TRBV5-1 and TRBJ2-5; possible D gene TRBD2, 6 bases. The end of the DNA aligns better with TRBJ2-7, so the J call may be wrong. The CDR3 is made up of 13 amino acids. Germline V lookup: CDR1 SGHRS, CDR2 YFSETQ. The CDR3 region is CASRDGSSYEQYF. As DNA, the CDR3 is TGCGCCAGCAGGGACGGGAGCTCCTACGAGCAGTACTTC.

This clonotype was seen repeatedly, ten times or more. The V call is TRBV12-5, the J call TRBJ2-5; D might be TRBD2 (5 bases). The DNA end favors TRBJ2-1, so the J call may be wrong. The CDR3 totals 12 residues. Germline CDR1 reads LGHNT; CDR2 reads FRNRAP. The CDR3 sequence is CASGAEGIEQFF. The CDR3, as DNA: TGTGCTAGTGGAGCGGAAGGAATTGAGCAGTTCTTC.

J is TRBJ1-4 and V is TRBV5-1; D gene unclear. CDR1 and CDR2 (germline): SGHRS, YFSETQ. The germline V and J ends were trimmed by 2 bases and 8 bases, with 16 bases remaining between them. The CDR3 consists of 15 residues. CDR3 residues: CASSFNSRPGEKLFF. The CDR3, as DNA: TGCGCCAGCAGCTTCAATAGTAGGCCCGGGGAAAAACTGTTTTTT.